Presented here are 5 T cell receptor beta chains from one specimen sequenced in a study of response to subunit inactivated influenza vaccine (dated by TCRdb to 2016 to 2019). The protocol used for the library was RT-PCR. The run used an Illumina HiSeq 2500. TCRdb's own reprocessing of the public reads used fastp at Q25 and MiXCR and kept productive beta chains. When rows share a CDR3 protein, they turn into one entry using the most common DNA and genes. This sample gives hundreds of thousands of distinct CDR3 sequences in total; around 25% of them show up just once. Less than 2.5% of the sample lies in the top ten. Source: CD4+ T cells sorted from PBMCs, taken roughly 5 days after vaccination. These receptor sequences come from a man between 45 and 60 years old who received an inactivated influenza vaccine. Donor details come from another sample of the same person, matched by shared clones.

This sequence joins TRBV4-3 and TRBJ2-1; 11 bases match TRBD2. Germline V gene data show CDR1 as LGHNA and CDR2 as YSLEER. V dropped 0 bases and J dropped 2; count of bases not matched to a gene: 3. This CDR3 comprises 17 residues. The CDR3 nucleotides read TGCGCCAGCAGCCAAGATTTTAGCGGGAGGGCCTACAATGAGCAGTTCTTC. Its protein is CASSQDFSGRAYNEQFF.

This clonotype was seen a handful of times. The CDR3 here is CASSPWGQASSYNEQFF. The CDR3 bases are TGTGCCAGCAGTCCCTGGGGACAGGCGAGCTCCTACAATGAGCAGTTCTTC. The chain joins TRBV27 to TRBJ2-1; TRBD1 aligns across 8 bases. The ends lost 5 bases at V and 0 bases at J; junction bases unmatched: 9. Germline V gene data show CDR1 as MNHEY and CDR2 as SMNVEV (reference sequence). CDR3 length: 17 residues.

The chain couples TRBV20-1 to TRBJ1-4, with unresolved D. Trimming removed 0 bases at V and 5 bases at J, with 16 bases between. The CDR3 runs to 16 residues. CDR1 DFQATT and CDR2 SNEGSKA come from the germline V gene (reference sequence). CDR3 nucleotides: TGCAGTGCTAGAGATCACGGTGGCAGATACAATGAAAAACTGTTTTTT. As protein: CSARDHGGRYNEKLFF.

This clonotype has only a few counts. The chain carries TRBV11-2 and TRBJ2-7; D tentatively reads TRBD1 or TRBD2 (5 bases each). The CDR3 has 18 amino acids. V was trimmed by 0 bases and J by 0 bases, leaving 18 bases between them. The germline V gene encodes CDR1 SGHAT and CDR2 FQNNGV. CDR3 sequence reads: CASSLDPPGRRSSYEQYF. CDR3 DNA: TGTGCCAGCAGCTTAGATCCTCCGGGACGGAGGAGCTCCTACGAGCAGTACTTC. The complete variable domain, with remaining parts taken from reference TRBV11-2 and TRBJ2-7, reads EAGVAQSPRYKIIEKRQSVAFWCNPISGHATLYWYQQILGQGPKLLIQFQNNGVVDDSQLPKDRFSAERLKGVDSTLKIQPAKLEDSAVYLCASSLDPPGRRSSYEQYFGPGTRLTVT.

The rearrangement links TRBV20-1 to TRBJ2-3; D might be TRBD2 (6 bases). The germline gives CDR1 DFQATT, CDR2 SNEGSKA (reference sequence). There are 15 residues in the CDR3. With 1 base removed from V and 0 bases from J, the gap between germline ends came to 11 bases. The CDR3 region is CSARGISGSTDTQYF. CDR3 nucleotide sequence: TGCAGTGCTAGAGGAATTAGCGGAAGCACAGATACGCAGTATTTT.